The present T cell receptor beta chain was sequenced within a study of blood T cells in healthy people across ages. On the study more broadly: The template switching approach captured approximately one barcoded beta molecule for every two T cells.

CDR1 is SGDLS and CDR2 is YYNGEE in the germline V gene. The CDR3 is made up of 13 amino acids. V was clipped by 7 bases and J by 2 bases, with 11 bases between them. A second about 6 to 11 cycle PCR used barcoded and J-beta primers. TCRdb fed the 5' RACE reads into MiXCR, producing one record per CDR3 protein. This table has about 1.8 million distinct CDR3 sequences, about 49% appearing once. The genes are TRBV9 and TRBJ2-3; D is perhaps TRBD1 or TRBD2 (5 bases each). This sequence was found in a woman aged 40 to 50 in good health. Source material: blood. The chain's CDR3 is CASPGGHTDTQYF. For the CDR3, the DNA is TGTGCCAGCCCAGGAGGACACACAGATACGCAGTATTTT. The variable domain in full, with the rest retrieved from reference TRBV9 and TRBJ2-3, is DSGVTQTPKHLITATGQRVTLRCSPRSGDLSVYWYQQSLDQGLQFLIQYYNGEERAKGNILERFSAQQFPDLHSELNLSSLELGDSALYFCASPGGHTDTQYFGPGTRLTVL.